The 24 T cell receptor beta chains reported below all come from one sample, sequenced in a study of tumour-infiltrating T cells in Burkitt lymphoma. Clones were read by immunoSEQ multiplex PCR, and TCRdb kept only the in-frame ones, dropping some. Among 7,500 to 8,500 clones listed, around 72% were seen once. Source material: tumor tissue. All receptors come from a human donor with diffuse large B-cell lymphoma.

V gene TRBV2 combines with J gene TRBJ2-7; 7 bases are shared with TRBD2. J was trimmed by 3 bases and V by 5 bases; bases with no gene match: 13. This CDR3 comprises 16 residues. Germline CDR1 and CDR2: SNHLY and FYNNEI. CDR3 in amino acids: CASSKGWASGSYEQYF. CDR3 sequence (DNA): TGTGCCAGCAGTAAAGGTTGGGCTAGCGGAAGCTACGAGCAGTACTTC.

This chain joins TRBV27 and TRBJ1-4; D remains unclear. V was trimmed by 3 bases and J by 7 bases, leaving 15 bases between them. The length of the CDR3 is 15 residues. The germline gives CDR1 MNHEY, CDR2 SMNVEV (reference sequence). The CDR3 nucleotides are TGTGCCAGCAGTTTGAGCGGTCGGGCCCCTGAAAAACTGTTTTTT. It encodes CASSLSGRAPEKLFF.

The chain uses TRBV5-4 and TRBJ1-3; D is unclear. V was shortened by 4 bases and J by 1 base, with 6 bases between the two germline ends. This CDR3 spans 13 amino acids. Germline CDR1 reads SGHNT; CDR2 reads YYREEE (reference sequence). In DNA, the CDR3 is TGTGCCAGCAGCCGGGGATCTGGAAACACCATATATTTT. It translates to CASSRGSGNTIYF.

The chain couples TRBV2 to TRBJ1-4; D gene unclear. CDR1 is SNHLY, CDR2 FYNNEI, per germline. The CDR3 length is 11 residues. The germline V and J ends were trimmed by 3 bases and 10 bases, with 6 bases remaining between them. In DNA, the CDR3 is TGTGCCAGCAGTGATGACGGAAAACTGTTTTTT. Translation: CASSDDGKLFF. Full variable domain (missing parts from reference TRBV2 and TRBJ1-4): EPEVTQTPSHQVTQMGQEVILRCVPISNHLYFYWYRQILGQKVEFLVSFYNNEISEKSEIFDDQFSVERPDGSNFTLKIRSTKLEDSAMYFCASSDDGKLFFGSGTQLSVL.

The chain combines TRBV7-9 with TRBJ2-5; D remains ambiguous. V lost 3 bases and J lost 1, with 9 bases in between. Germline V lookup: CDR1 SEHNR, CDR2 FQNEAQ (reference sequence). CDR3 size: 14 residues. The CDR3 coding sequence is TGTGCCAGCAGCTTGTCAGTGGGCCAAGAGACCCAGTACTTC. Translating it yields CASSLSVGQETQYF.

The genes are TRBV18 and TRBJ1-4, with 8 bases lining up with TRBD1. The CDR3 loop spans 16 amino acids. In germline, CDR1 is KGHSH, CDR2 LQKENI. Losses at the gene ends were 3 bases for V and 6 bases for J; bases not matched to a gene: 9. The CDR3 region is CASSPFRQGRDEKLFF. CDR3 bases: TGTGCCAGCTCACCCTTCCGACAGGGGAGGGATGAAAAACTGTTTTTT.

The V gene is TRBV5-5, the J gene TRBJ1-1; D unclear. The germline CDR1 and CDR2 sequences are SGHKS and YYEKEE (reference sequence). The CDR3 runs to 14 residues. V was clipped by 4 bases and J by 3 bases, with 13 bases between them. The CDR3 DNA sequence: TGTGCCAGCAGCCTAGGGCAGCTATACACTGAAGCTTTCTTT. Translated: CASSLGQLYTEAFF.

V and J are TRBV19 and TRBJ2-3; possibly TRBD1 for D (6 bases). The V and J ends lost 5 bases and 1 base respectively, with 16 bases between them. CDR3 length: 16 amino acids. Germline assignment: CDR1 LNHDA and CDR2 SQIVND (reference sequence). CDR3 in DNA: TGTGCCAGTAGTCTCCAGGGGCGTGAGCGCACAGATACGCAGTATTTT. Protein: CASSLQGRERTDTQYF.

The chain combines TRBV5-1 with TRBJ1-2, with 12 bases aligning to TRBD1. There are 13 residues in the CDR3. From germline, CDR1 is SGHRS and CDR2 YFSETQ. V lost 9 bases, J lost 8 bases, and 8 bases stayed unmatched. The CDR3 region is CATRSGTGGGYTF. The CDR3 DNA reads TGCGCCACCCGATCCGGGACAGGGGGCGGCTACACCTTC.

CDR3 region: CASRRDRAYEQYF. The CDR3, as DNA: TGTGCCAGCAGAAGGGACCGCGCCTACGAGCAGTACTTC. The chain uses TRBV6-1 and TRBJ2-7; possibly TRBD1 or TRBD2 for D (5 bases each). The CDR3 is 13 amino acids. V was pared by 6 bases and J by 2 bases, with 11 bases between. The germline V gene encodes CDR1 MNHNS and CDR2 SASEGT.

The gene calls are TRBV2 and TRBJ1-3; 9 bases line up with TRBD1. Trimming removed 7 bases from V and 4 bases from J; junction bases left unmatched: 5. The CDR3 is made up of 14 amino acids. Germline lookup yields CDR1 SNHLY and CDR2 FYNNEI. The CDR3 reads CASNGQGKGNTIYF. CDR3 DNA sequence: TGTGCCAGCAACGGACAGGGGAAAGGAAACACCATATATTTT.

This rearrangement joins TRBV19 to TRBJ2-2, with 9 nucleotides matching TRBD2. Germline values: CDR1 LNHDA, CDR2 SQIVND (reference sequence). The CDR3 loop spans 18 amino acids. The V segment lost 3 bases and the J segment 4 bases; nucleotides outside the gene matches: 12. DNA of the CDR3: TGTGCCAGTAGTATTTTCGGCGGGGGGGCTCTTTCCACCGGGGAGCTGTTTTTT. The encoded protein is CASSIFGGGALSTGELFF.

The rearrangement links TRBV9 to TRBJ2-1; possibly TRBD1 or TRBD2 for D (5 bases each). The V end was cut by 0 bases, the J end by 9 bases, with 13 bases between. Germline loops: CDR1 SGDLS, CDR2 YYNGEE. This CDR3 is 14 amino acids long. CDR3 residues: CASSVGDAKGEQFF. CDR3 in DNA: TGTGCCAGCAGCGTAGGGGACGCAAAGGGTGAGCAGTTCTTC. Drawing the rest from reference TRBV9 and TRBJ2-1, the complete variable domain is DSGVTQTPKHLITATGQRVTLRCSPRSGDLSVYWYQQSLDQGLQFLIQYYNGEERAKGNILERFSAQQFPDLHSELNLSSLELGDSALYFCASSVGDAKGEQFFGPGTRLTVL.

CDR3 sequence (DNA): TGTGCCAGCAGCTTGGTGCAGGGTTGGTGGCATGAGCAGTTCTTC. Protein: CASSLVQGWWHEQFF. The J gene is TRBJ2-1, the V gene TRBV5-6; possibly TRBD1 for D (5 bases). This CDR3 has 15 residues. Trimming took off 0 bases at V and 8 bases at J, with 15 bases between the two ends. CDR1 SGHDT and CDR2 YYEEEE come from the germline V gene. Together with reference TRBV5-6 and TRBJ2-1, the CDR3 gives the full variable domain: DAGVTQSPTHLIKTRGQQVTLRCSPKSGHDTVSWYQQALGQGPQFIFQYYEEEERQRGNFPDRFSGHQFPNYSSELNVNALLLGDSALYLCASSLVQGWWHEQFFGPGTRLTVL.

V and J are TRBV4-3 and TRBJ1-5; D is undetermined. Germline V gene data show CDR1 as LGHNA and CDR2 as YSLEER. The CDR3 is made up of 16 amino acids. V lost 0 bases, J lost 5 bases, and 14 bases lay in between. CDR3 sequence: CASSQDWAALYQPQHF. The DNA of the CDR3 is TGCGCCAGCAGCCAAGATTGGGCAGCCCTTTATCAGCCCCAGCATTTT.

The chain combines TRBV19 with TRBJ1-1; D may be TRBD1 (6 bases). The V gene's germline CDR1 is LNHDA and CDR2 SQIVND (reference sequence). CDR3 length: 14 amino acids. Trimming took 6 bases from V and 6 from J, leaving 17 bases between them. CDR3 protein: CASSPLTGLAEAFF. In nucleotides, the CDR3 is TGTGCCAGTAGCCCTCTCACAGGGCTGGCTGAAGCTTTCTTT.

The chain carries TRBV14 and TRBJ1-2; D unclear. The CDR3 is 14 residues long. Between the trimmed V and J ends, which lost 4 bases and 2 bases, there was a span of 11 bases. From germline, CDR1 is SGHDN and CDR2 FVKESK. DNA of the CDR3: TGTGCCAGCAGCCCGCTGGGTCCCAACTATGGCTACACCTTC. Encoded protein: CASSPLGPNYGYTF.

The V gene is TRBV27, the J gene TRBJ2-3; TRBD2 matches 9 bases. V was pared by 7 bases and J by 2 bases, with 7 bases of the junction left unmatched. The CDR3 runs 15 residues. The germline V gene has CDR1 MNHEY and CDR2 SMNVEV (reference sequence). The CDR3 is CASNPRTSDTDTQYF. The CDR3 DNA follows: TGTGCCAGCAATCCCCGGACTAGCGACACAGATACGCAGTATTTT.

The chain employs TRBV5-1 and TRBJ2-1, with a weak D call TRBD2 (6 bases). Trimming pared 3 bases from V and 0 bases from J, leaving 13 bases between. Germline lookup yields CDR1 SGHRS and CDR2 YFSETQ. CDR3 length: 16 amino acids. The CDR3: CASSWAGAGSYNEQFF. CDR3 nucleotides: TGCGCCAGCAGCTGGGCTGGAGCGGGCTCCTACAATGAGCAGTTCTTC.

CDR3 nucleotide sequence: TGTGCCAGCAGCGGACACGGAGAGACCTACGAGCAGTACTTC. It yields the protein CASSGHGETYEQYF. The J gene is TRBJ2-7, the V gene TRBV7-9, with a possible D match to TRBD1 (5 bases). Germline CDR1 and CDR2: SEHNR and FQNEAQ (reference sequence). This CDR3 has 14 residues. Trimming removed 5 bases at V and 2 bases at J, with 13 bases between.

The sample holds a few counts of this clone. The gene calls are TRBV9 and TRBJ1-1; 7 bases agree with TRBD1. There are 13 residues in the CDR3. Unmatched junction bases numbered 1, after V lost 4 bases and J lost 1 base. The germline V gene encodes CDR1 SGDLS and CDR2 YYNGEE. The CDR3 DNA follows: TGTGCCAGCAGCCGGACAGGGAACACTGAAGCTTTCTTT. Translating it yields CASSRTGNTEAFF.

This clone has just one count. Here the CDR3 DNA reads TGTGCCATCAGTGGGGTCTTGTGGGACTATGGCTACACCTTC. This encodes CAISGVLWDYGYTF. This chain connects TRBV10-3 to TRBJ1-2; the D is unclear. CDR3 length equals 14 residues. Germline lookup yields CDR1 ENHRY and CDR2 SYGVKD. Trimming shortened V by 4 bases and J by 3 bases, and 12 bases separated the two germline ends.

The chain has TRBV5-4 and TRBJ1-1, with D possibly being TRBD1 (5 bases). This CDR3 comprises 13 residues. V lost 4 bases, J lost 5 bases, and 12 bases lay in between. CDR1 is SGHNT, CDR2 YYREEE, per germline (reference sequence). CDR3 nucleotide sequence: TGTGCCAGCAGCGTGGGACGGGAGACTGAAGCTTTCTTT. Its protein is CASSVGRETEAFF.

V and J are TRBV27 and TRBJ1-1, with unresolved D. V was clipped by 7 bases and J by 4 bases, with 16 bases between them. The CDR3 spans 14 residues. CDR1 is MNHEY and CDR2 is SMNVEV in the germline V gene (reference sequence). CDR3 nucleotide sequence: TGTGCCAGCATCCGGGCGGGGTTAGGCACTGAAGCTTTCTTT. It yields the protein CASIRAGLGTEAFF.